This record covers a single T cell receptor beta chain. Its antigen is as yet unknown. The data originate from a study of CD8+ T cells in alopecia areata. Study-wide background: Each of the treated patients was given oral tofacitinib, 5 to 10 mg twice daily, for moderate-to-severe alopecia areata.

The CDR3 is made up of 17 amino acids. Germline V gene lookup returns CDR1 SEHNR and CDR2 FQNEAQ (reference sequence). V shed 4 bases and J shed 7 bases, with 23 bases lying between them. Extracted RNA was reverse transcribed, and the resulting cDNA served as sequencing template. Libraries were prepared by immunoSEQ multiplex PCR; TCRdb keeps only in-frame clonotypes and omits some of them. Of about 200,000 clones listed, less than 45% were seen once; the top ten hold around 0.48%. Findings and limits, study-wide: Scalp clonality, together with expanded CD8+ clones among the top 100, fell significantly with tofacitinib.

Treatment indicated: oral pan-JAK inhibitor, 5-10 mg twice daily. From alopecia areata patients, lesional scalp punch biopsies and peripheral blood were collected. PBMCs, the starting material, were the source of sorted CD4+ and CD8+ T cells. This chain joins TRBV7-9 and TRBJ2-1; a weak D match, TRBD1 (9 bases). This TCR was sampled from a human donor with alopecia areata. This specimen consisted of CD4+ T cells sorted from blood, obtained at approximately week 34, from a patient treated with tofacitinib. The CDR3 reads CASSSSPGQGTRNEQFF. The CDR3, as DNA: TGTGCCAGCAGCTCTAGCCCCGGACAGGGGACTAGGAATGAGCAGTTCTTC.